A single sample is the source of the 7 T cell receptor beta chains below, sequenced in a study of blood T cell repertoires in COVID-19. Here immunoSEQ multiplex PCR was the method, and the copy in TCRdb shows in-frame clones only, minus some. The profile covers roughly 170,000 clones, with around 83% appearing a single time and less than 4.5% taken by the ten largest. Sequenced input: PBMCs or T cells enriched from blood (not recorded which). The receptors here all came from a woman in her forties or fifties in a cohort exposed to, infected with or recovered from COVID-19 (not recorded which).

This chain joins TRBV18 and TRBJ2-2; TRBD2 matches at 8 bases. This CDR3 comprises 17 residues. J gave up 6 bases and V 5 bases, and 14 bases lay outside the gene matches. CDR1 and CDR2 from the germline V gene are KGHSH and LQKENI. The CDR3 DNA sequence: TGTGCCAGCTCATCCTCGTCGGGAGGGCCCTCTTCCGGGGAGCTGTTTTTT. Translated, it gives CASSSSSGGPSSGELFF.

V and J are TRBV27 and TRBJ1-1, with D possibly matching TRBD1 (5 bases). Between the trimmed V and J ends, which lost 3 bases and 0 bases, there was a span of 14 bases. Germline CDR1 reads MNHEY; CDR2 reads SMNVEV (reference sequence). The CDR3 sequence is 16 residues long. Written as DNA, the CDR3 is TGTGCCAGCAGTTTTGACAGTGTAAGGATGAACACTGAAGCTTTCTTT. This gives the protein CASSFDSVRMNTEAFF.

The J gene is TRBJ1-4, the V gene TRBV10-3; D unclear. Trimming took 0 bases from V and 0 from J, leaving 5 bases between them. The germline V gene encodes CDR1 ENHRY and CDR2 SYGVKD. This CDR3 region has 15 residues. The CDR3 spells CAISESGSTNEKLFF. The CDR3 bases are TGTGCCATCAGTGAGTCCGGGTCAACTAATGAAAAACTGTTTTTT.

J is TRBJ2-3 and V is TRBV29-1, with 9 nucleotides matching TRBD1. The junction had 9 bases not matched to a gene; V was cut back by 3 bases and J by 2 bases. Germline V CDR1 and CDR2: SQVTM, ANQGSEA. The CDR3 loop spans 16 amino acids. This chain's CDR3 is CSVDNRGTGSTDTQYF. CDR3 in DNA: TGCAGCGTTGACAATCGCGGGACAGGGTCCACAGATACGCAGTATTTT.

The count of this clone is one. CDR3 protein: CASSQSEAGRKYNEQFF. The CDR3 DNA reads TGCGCCAGCAGCCAATCCGAAGCGGGGAGAAAGTACAATGAGCAGTTCTTC. The chain recombines TRBV4-3 with TRBJ2-1, with 7 positions matching TRBD2. V shed 2 bases, J shed 4 bases, and the junction held 11 bases outside the gene matches. Germline assignment: CDR1 LGHNA and CDR2 YSLEER. This CDR3 comprises 17 residues.

This clone has only one observation. The J gene is TRBJ1-1, the V gene TRBV4-3; tentatively, D is TRBD1 (5 bases). This CDR3 contains 15 residues. The V and J ends lost 1 base and 1 base respectively, with 10 bases between them. Germline V gives CDR1 LGHNA, CDR2 YSLEER. CDR3 bases: TGCGCCAGCAGCCAAGCGCACAGGACGAACACTGAAGCTTTCTTT. This codes for CASSQAHRTNTEAFF.

This clone was seen repeatedly, ten times or more. The CDR3 reads CASSLGVPGANVLTF. The CDR3 DNA reads TGTGCCAGCAGCTTAGGGGTACCTGGGGCCAACGTCCTGACTTTC. The rearrangement uses TRBV5-5 and TRBJ2-6; perhaps TRBD1 as D (5 bases). This CDR3 has 15 residues. With 2 bases removed from V and 2 bases from J, the gap between germline ends came to 8 bases. Germline-derived CDR1 and CDR2 are SGHKS and YYEKEE (reference sequence). Full variable domain (remainder filled in from reference TRBV5-5 and TRBJ2-6): DAGVTQSPTHLIKTRGQQVTLRCSPISGHKSVSWYQQVLGQGPQFIFQYYEKEERGRGNFPDRFSARQFPNYSSELNVNALLLGDSALYLCASSLGVPGANVLTFGAGSRLTVL.